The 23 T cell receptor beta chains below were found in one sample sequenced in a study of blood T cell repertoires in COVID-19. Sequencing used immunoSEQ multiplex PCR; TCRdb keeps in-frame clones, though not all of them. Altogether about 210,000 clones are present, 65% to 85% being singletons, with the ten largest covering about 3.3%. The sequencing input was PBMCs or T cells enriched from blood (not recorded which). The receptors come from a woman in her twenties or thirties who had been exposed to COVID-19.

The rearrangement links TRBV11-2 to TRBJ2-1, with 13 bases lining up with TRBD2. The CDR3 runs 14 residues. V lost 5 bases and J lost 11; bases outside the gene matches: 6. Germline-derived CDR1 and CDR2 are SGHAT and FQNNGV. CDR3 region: CASSQRTSGGKQFF. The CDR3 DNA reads TGTGCCAGCAGCCAGAGGACTAGCGGGGGCAAGCAGTTCTTC. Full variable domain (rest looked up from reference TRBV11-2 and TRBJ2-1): EAGVAQSPRYKIIEKRQSVAFWCNPISGHATLYWYQQILGQGPKLLIQFQNNGVVDDSQLPKDRFSAERLKGVDSTLKIQPAKLEDSAVYLCASSQRTSGGKQFFGPGTRLTVL.

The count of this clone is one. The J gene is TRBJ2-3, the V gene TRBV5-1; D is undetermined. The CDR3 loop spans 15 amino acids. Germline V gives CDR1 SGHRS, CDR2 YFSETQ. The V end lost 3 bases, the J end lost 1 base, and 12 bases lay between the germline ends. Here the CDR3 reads CASSSPWSGTDTQYF. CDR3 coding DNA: TGCGCCAGCAGCTCACCCTGGTCGGGCACAGATACGCAGTATTTT.

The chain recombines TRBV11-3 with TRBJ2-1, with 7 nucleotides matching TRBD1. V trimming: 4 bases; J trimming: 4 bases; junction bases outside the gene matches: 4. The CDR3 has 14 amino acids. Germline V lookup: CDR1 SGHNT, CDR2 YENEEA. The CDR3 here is CASSSRDRYNEQFF. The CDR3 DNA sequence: TGTGCCAGCAGCTCCCGGGACAGATACAATGAGCAGTTCTTC.

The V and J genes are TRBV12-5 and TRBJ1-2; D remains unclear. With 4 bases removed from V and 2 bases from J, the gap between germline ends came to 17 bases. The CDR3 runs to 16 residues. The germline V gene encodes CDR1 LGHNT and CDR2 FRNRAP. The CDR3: CASGSPEALPNYGYTF. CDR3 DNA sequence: TGTGCTAGTGGTTCCCCAGAGGCGCTACCCAACTATGGCTACACCTTC.

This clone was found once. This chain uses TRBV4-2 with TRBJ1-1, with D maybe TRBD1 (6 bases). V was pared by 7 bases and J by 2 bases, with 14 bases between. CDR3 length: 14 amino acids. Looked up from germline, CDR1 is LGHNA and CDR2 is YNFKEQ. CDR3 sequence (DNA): TGTGCCAGCAAAGGGGTACAGGGCAACACTGAAGCTTTCTTT. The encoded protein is CASKGVQGNTEAFF.

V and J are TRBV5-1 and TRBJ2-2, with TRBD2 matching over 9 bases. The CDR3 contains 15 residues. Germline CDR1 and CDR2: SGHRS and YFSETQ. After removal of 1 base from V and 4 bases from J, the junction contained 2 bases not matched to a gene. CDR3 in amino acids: CASSLTSGRTGELFF. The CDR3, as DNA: TGCGCCAGCAGCTTGACTAGCGGGCGCACCGGGGAGCTGTTTTTT.

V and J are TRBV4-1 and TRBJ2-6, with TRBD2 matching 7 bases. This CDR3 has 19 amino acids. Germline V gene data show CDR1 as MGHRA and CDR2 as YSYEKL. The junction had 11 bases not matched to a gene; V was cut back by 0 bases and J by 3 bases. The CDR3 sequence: CASSQDIGRDYLGANVLTF. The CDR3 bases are TGCGCCAGCAGCCAAGATATAGGGAGGGATTATCTTGGGGCCAACGTCCTGACTTTC.

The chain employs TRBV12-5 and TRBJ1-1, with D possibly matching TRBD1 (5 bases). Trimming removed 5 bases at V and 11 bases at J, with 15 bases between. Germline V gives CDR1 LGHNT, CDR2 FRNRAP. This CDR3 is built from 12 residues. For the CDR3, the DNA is TGTGCTAGTGGTCCCCCGGGACTTGGGGCTTTCTTT. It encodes CASGPPGLGAFF.

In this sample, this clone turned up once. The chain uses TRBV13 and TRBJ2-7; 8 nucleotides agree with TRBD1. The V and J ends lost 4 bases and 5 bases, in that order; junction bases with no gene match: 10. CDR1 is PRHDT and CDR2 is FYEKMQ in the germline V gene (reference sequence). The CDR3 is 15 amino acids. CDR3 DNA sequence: TGTGCCAGCAGCTCCCAAAGACAGGGGAGCGACGAGCAGTACTTC. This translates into CASSSQRQGSDEQYF.

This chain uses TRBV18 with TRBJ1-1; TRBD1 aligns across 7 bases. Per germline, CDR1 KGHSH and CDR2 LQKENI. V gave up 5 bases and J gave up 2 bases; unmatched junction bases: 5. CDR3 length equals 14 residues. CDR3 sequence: CASSLQGPNTEAFF. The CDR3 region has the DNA TGTGCCAGCTCATTACAGGGGCCAAACACTGAAGCTTTCTTT.

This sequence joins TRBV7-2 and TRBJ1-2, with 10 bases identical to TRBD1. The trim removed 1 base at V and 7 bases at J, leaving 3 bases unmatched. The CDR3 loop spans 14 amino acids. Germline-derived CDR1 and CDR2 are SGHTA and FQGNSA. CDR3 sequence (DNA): TGTGCCAGCAGCTTAGATTGGACAGGGGGTGGCTACACCTTC. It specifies CASSLDWTGGGYTF.

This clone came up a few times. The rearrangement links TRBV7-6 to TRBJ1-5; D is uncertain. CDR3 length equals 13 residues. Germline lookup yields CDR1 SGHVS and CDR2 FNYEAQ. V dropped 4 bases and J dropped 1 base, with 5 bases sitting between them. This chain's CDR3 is CASSSESNQPQHF. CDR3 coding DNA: TGTGCCAGCAGCTCAGAAAGCAATCAGCCCCAGCATTTT.

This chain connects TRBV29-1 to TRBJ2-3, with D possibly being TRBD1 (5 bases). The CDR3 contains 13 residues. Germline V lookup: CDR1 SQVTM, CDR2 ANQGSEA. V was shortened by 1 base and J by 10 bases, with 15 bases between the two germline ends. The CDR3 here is CSVEVTGQGAQYF. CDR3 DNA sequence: TGCAGCGTTGAAGTGACTGGGCAGGGCGCGCAGTATTTT.

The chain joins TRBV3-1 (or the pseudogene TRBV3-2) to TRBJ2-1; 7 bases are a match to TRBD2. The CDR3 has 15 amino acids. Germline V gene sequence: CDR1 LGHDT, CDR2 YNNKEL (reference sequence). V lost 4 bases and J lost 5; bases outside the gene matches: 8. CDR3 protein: CASSLTGGGDNEQFF. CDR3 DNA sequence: TGTGCCAGCAGCCTCACTGGCGGGGGAGACAATGAGCAGTTCTTC.

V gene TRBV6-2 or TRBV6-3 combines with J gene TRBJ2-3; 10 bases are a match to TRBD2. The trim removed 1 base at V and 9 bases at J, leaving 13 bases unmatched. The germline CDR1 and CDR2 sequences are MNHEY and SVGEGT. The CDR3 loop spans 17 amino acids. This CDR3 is CASSYYAQRGGQWTQYF. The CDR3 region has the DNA TGTGCCAGCAGTTACTACGCCCAGCGGGGGGGCCAGTGGACGCAGTATTTT.

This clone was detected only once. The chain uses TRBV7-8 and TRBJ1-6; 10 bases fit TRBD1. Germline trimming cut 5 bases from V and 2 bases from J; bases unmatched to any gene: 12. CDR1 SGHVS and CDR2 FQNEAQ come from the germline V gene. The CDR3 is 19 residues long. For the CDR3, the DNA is TGTGCCAGCAGCCTCCGGGACAGGGGAAGTATCGCCTATAATTCACCCCTCCACTTT. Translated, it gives CASSLRDRGSIAYNSPLHF.

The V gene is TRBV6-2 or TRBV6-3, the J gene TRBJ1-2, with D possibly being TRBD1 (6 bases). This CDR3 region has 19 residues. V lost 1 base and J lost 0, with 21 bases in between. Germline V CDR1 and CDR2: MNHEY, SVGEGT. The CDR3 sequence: CASSYLFGQSAPPNYGYTF. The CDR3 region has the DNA TGTGCCAGCAGTTACTTATTTGGACAGTCGGCGCCTCCTAACTATGGCTACACCTTC.

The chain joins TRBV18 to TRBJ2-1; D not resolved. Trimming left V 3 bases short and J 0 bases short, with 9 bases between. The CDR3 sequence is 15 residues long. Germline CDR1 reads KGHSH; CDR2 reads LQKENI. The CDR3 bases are TGTGCCAGCTCACCGCTTGGGCCCTCCTACAATGAGCAGTTCTTC. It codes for CASSPLGPSYNEQFF.

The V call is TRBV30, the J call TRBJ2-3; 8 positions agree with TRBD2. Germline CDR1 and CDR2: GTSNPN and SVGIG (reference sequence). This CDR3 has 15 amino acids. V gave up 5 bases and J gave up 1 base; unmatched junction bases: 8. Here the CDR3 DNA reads TGTGCCTGGGGTTATGGGCGGGGGGGCACAGATACGCAGTATTTT. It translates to CAWGYGRGGTDTQYF.

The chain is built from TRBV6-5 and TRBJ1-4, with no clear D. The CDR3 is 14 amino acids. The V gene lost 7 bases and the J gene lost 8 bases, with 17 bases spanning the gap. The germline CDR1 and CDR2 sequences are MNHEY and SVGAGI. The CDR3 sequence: CASTSGGLGEKLFF. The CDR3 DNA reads TGTGCCAGCACCTCGGGAGGGCTCGGAGAAAAACTGTTTTTT.

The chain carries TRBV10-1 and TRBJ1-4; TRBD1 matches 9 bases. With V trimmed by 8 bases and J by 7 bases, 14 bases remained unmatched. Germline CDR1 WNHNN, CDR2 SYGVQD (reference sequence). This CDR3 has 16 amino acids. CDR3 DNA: TGCGCCAGCCCAAAAGCCATGTGGGACAGGGTTGAAAAACTGTTTTTT. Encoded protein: CASPKAMWDRVEKLFF.

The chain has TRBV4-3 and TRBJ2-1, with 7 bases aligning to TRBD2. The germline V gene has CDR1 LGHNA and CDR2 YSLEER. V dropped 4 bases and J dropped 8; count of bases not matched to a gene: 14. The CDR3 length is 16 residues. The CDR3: CASSRGGAGSSDEQFF. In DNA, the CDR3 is TGCGCCAGCAGCCGGGGGGGTGCGGGTTCAAGTGATGAGCAGTTCTTC.

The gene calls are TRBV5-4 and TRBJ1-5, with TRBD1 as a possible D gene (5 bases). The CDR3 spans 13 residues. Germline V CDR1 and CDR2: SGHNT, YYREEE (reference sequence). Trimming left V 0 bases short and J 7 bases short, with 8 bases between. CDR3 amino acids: CASSLGGDQPQHF. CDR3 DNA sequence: TGTGCCAGCAGCTTGGGGGGGGACCAGCCCCAGCATTTT.